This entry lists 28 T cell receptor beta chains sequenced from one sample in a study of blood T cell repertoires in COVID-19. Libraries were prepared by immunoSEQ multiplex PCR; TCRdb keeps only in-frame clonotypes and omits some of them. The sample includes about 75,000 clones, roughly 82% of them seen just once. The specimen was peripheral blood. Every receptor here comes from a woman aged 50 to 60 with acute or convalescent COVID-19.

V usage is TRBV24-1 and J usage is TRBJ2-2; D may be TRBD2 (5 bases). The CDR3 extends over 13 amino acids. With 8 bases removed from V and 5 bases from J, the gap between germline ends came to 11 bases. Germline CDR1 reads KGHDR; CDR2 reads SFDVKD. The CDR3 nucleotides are TGTGCCACCAAGAACGGGGAAACCGGGGAGCTGTTTTTT. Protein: CATKNGETGELFF.

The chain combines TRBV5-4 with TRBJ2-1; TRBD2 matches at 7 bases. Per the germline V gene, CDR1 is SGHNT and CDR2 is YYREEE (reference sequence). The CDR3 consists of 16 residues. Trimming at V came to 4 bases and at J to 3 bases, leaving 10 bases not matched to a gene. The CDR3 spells CASSPRAGVDYNEQFF. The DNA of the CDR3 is TGTGCCAGCAGCCCTCGGGCGGGAGTCGACTACAATGAGCAGTTCTTC.

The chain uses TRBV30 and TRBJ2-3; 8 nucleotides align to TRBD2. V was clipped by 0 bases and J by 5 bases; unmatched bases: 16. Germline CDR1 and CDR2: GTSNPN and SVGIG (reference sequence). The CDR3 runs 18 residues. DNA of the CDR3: TGTGCCTGGAGTGTACCCCTCGGACTAGCACGTGAGGGAGATACGCAGTATTTT. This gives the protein CAWSVPLGLAREGDTQYF.

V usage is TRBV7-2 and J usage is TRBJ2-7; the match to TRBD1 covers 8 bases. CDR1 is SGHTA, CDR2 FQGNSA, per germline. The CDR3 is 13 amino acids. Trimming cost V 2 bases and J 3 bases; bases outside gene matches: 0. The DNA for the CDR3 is TGTGCCAGCAGCTTAACAGGGGGCTACGAGCAGTACTTC. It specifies CASSLTGGYEQYF.

DNA for the CDR3: TGTGCCAGCAGCTTAGGTGCAGGGAATAATTCACCCCTCCACTTT. This codes for CASSLGAGNNSPLHF. The chain recombines TRBV7-3 with TRBJ1-6, with a possible D match to TRBD1 (5 bases). The CDR3 consists of 15 residues. The germline gives CDR1 SGHTA, CDR2 FQGTGA. The V end was cut by 2 bases, the J end by 5 bases, with 10 bases between.

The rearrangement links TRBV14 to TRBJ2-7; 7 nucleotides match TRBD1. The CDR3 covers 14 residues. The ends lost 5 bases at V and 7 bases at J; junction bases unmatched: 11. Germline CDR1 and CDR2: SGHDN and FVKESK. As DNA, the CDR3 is TGTGCCAGCAGCGATGATAGGGGGCGTAGGGAGCAGTACTTC. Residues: CASSDDRGRREQYF.

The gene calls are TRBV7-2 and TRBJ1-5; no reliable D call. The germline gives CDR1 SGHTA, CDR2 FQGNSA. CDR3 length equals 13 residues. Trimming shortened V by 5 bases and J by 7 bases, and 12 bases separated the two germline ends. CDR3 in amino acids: CASSPWRQQPQHF. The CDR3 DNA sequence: TGTGCCAGCAGCCCCTGGCGGCAGCAGCCCCAGCATTTT.

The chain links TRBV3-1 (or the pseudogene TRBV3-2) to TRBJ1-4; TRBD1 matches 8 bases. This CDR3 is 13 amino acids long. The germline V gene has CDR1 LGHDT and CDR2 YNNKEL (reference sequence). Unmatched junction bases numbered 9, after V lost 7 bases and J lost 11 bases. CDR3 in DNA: TGTGCCAGCACCCTTGGACAGGGCCGGAAACTGTTTTTT. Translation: CASTLGQGRKLFF.

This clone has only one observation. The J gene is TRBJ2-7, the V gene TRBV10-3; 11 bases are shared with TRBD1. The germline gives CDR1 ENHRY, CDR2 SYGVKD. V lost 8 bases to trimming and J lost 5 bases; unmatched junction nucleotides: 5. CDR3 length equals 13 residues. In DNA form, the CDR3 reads TGTGCCATCCTCAGGACAGGGGGCCACGAGCAGTACTTC. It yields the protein CAILRTGGHEQYF.

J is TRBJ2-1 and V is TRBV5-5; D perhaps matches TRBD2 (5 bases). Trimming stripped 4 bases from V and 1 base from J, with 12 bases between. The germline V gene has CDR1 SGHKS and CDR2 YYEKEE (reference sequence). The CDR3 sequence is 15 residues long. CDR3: CASSARVGSYNEQFF. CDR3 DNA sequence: TGTGCCAGCAGCGCGCGGGTGGGGTCCTACAATGAGCAGTTCTTC.

The CDR3 DNA sequence: TGTGCCAGTAGGATGGACAGCTATCAGCCCCAGCATTTT. Its translation is CASRMDSYQPQHF. The genes are TRBV19 and TRBJ1-5; maybe TRBD1 (6 bases). The germline gives CDR1 LNHDA, CDR2 SQIVND (reference sequence). The CDR3 has 13 residues. The ends were cut back, 6 bases at V and 5 bases at J, with 11 bases in the middle.

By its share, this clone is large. CDR3 region: CAGGVWETQYF. The CDR3 nucleotides read TGTGCCGGCGGAGTATGGGAGACCCAGTACTTC. The chain couples TRBV5-8 to TRBJ2-5; unclear D gene. CDR1 is SGHTS and CDR2 is YDEGEE in the germline V gene. The CDR3 contains 11 residues. Trimming took off 10 bases at V and 5 bases at J, with 12 bases between the two ends.

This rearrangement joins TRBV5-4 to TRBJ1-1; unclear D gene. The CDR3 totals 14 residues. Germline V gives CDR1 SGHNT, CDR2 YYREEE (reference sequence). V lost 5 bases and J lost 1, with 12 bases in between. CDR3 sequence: CASSSSSRNTEAFF. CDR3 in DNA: TGTGCCAGCAGTTCGTCATCTAGGAACACTGAAGCTTTCTTT.

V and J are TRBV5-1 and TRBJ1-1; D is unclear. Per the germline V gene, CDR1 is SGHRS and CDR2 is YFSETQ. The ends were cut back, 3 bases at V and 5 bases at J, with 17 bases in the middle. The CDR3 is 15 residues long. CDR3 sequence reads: CASSSRSAGGTEAFF. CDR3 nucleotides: TGCGCCAGCAGCTCCCGGAGTGCGGGCGGAACTGAAGCTTTCTTT.

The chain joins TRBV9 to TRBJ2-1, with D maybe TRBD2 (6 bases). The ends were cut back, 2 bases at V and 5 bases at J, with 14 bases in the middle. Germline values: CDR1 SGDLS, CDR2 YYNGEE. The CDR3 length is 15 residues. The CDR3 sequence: CASSVYGRMDNEQFF. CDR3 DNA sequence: TGTGCCAGCAGCGTTTACGGGAGAATGGACAATGAGCAGTTCTTC.

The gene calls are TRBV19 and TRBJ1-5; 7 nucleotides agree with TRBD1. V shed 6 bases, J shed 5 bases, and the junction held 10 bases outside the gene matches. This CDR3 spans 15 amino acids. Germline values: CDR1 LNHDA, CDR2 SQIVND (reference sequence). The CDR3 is CASRPNKGAHQPQHF. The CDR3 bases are TGTGCCAGTAGACCAAACAAGGGGGCGCATCAGCCCCAGCATTTT.

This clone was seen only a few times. CDR3 residues: CASSSDGSSYNEQFF. For the CDR3, the DNA is TGTGCCAGCAGTTCGGACGGGAGCTCCTACAATGAGCAGTTCTTC. This sequence joins TRBV6-5 and TRBJ2-1; tentative D call: TRBD2 (6 bases). This CDR3 comprises 15 residues. CDR1 is MNHEY, CDR2 SVGAGI, per germline. V was pared by 4 bases and J by 0 bases, with 10 bases between.

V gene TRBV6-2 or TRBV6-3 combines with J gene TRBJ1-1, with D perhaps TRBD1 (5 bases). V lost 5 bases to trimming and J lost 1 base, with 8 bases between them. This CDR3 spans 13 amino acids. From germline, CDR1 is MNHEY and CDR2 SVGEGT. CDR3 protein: CASSGRGNTEAFF. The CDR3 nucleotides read TGTGCCAGCAGTGGGAGGGGGAACACTGAAGCTTTCTTT.

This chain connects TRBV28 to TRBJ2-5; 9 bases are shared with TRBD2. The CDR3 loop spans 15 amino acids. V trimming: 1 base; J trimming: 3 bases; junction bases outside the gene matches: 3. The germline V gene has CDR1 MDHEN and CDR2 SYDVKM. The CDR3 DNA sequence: TGTGCCAGCAGTTTATCGGGACTAGCCAAAGAGACCCAGTACTTC. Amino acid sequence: CASSLSGLAKETQYF. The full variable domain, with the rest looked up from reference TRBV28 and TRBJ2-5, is DVKVTQSSRYLVKRTGEKVFLECVQDMDHENMFWYRQDPGLGLRLIYFSYDVKMKEKGDIPEGYSVSREKKERFSLILESASTNQTSMYLCASSLSGLAKETQYFGPGTRLLVL.

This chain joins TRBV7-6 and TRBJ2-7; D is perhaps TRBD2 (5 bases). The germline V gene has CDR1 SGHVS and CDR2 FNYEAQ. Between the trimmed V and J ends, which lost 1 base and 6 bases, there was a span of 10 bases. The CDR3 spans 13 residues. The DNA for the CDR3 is TGTGCCAGCAGCTTAGGTGAAGGAGGCGAGCAGTACTTC. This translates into CASSLGEGGEQYF. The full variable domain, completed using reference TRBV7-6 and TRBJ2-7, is GAGVSQSPRYKVTKRGQDVALRCDPISGHVSLYWYRQALGQGPEFLTYFNYEAQQDKSGLPNDRFSAERPEGSISTLTIQRTEQRDSAMYRCASSLGEGGEQYFGPGTRLTVT.

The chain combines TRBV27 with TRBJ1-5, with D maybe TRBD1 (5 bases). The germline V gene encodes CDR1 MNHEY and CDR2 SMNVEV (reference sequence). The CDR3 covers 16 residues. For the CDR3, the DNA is TGTGCAGCAGTTGGGGCGCGACTCCTTAGCAATCAGCCCCAGCATTTT. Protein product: CAAVGARLLSNQPQHF.

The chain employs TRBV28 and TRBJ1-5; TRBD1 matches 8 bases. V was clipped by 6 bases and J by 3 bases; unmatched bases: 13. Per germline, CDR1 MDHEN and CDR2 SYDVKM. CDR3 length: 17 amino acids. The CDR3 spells CASSLQTGTGFNQPQHF. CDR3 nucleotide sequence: TGTGCCAGCAGCCTTCAAACGGGGACAGGTTTCAATCAGCCCCAGCATTTT.

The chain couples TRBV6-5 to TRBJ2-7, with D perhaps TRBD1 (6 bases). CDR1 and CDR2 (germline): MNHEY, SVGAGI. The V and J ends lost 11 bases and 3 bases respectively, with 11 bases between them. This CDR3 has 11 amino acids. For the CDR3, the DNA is TGTGCCGCCGGACAGTACTACGAGCAGTACTTC. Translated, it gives CAAGQYYEQYF.

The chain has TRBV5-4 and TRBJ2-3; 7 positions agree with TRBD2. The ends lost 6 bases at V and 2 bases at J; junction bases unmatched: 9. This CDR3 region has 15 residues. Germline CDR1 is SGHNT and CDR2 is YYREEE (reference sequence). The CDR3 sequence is CASNKWGGTTDTQYF. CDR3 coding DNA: TGTGCCAGCAACAAGTGGGGGGGGACCACAGATACGCAGTATTTT.

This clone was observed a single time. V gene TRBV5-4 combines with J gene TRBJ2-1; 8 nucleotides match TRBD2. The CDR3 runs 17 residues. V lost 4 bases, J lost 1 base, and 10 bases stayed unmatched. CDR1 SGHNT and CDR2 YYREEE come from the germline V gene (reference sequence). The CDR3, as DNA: TGTGCCAGCAGCAAAGGCCCTACTAGCGGTTCCTACAATGAGCAGTTCTTC. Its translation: CASSKGPTSGSYNEQFF.

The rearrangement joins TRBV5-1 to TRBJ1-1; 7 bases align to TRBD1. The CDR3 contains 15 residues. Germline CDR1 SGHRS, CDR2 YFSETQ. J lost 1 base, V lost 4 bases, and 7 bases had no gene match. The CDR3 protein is CASSRDRAGNTEAFF. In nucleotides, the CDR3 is TGCGCCAGCAGCCGAGACAGGGCAGGGAACACTGAAGCTTTCTTT.

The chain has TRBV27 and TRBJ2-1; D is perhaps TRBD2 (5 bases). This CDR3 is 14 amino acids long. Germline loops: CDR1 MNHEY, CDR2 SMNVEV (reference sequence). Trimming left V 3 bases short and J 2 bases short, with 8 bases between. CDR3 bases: TGTGCCAGCAGTTTCAGAGGGCCCTACAATGAGCAGTTCTTC. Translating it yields CASSFRGPYNEQFF.

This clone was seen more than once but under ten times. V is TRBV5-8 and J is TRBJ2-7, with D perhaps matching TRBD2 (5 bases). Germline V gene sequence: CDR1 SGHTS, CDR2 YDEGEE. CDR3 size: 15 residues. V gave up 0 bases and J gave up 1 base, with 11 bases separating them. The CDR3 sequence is CASSLGGSQSYEQYF. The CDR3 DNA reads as TGTGCCAGCAGCTTGGGTGGGAGTCAATCCTACGAGCAGTACTTC.